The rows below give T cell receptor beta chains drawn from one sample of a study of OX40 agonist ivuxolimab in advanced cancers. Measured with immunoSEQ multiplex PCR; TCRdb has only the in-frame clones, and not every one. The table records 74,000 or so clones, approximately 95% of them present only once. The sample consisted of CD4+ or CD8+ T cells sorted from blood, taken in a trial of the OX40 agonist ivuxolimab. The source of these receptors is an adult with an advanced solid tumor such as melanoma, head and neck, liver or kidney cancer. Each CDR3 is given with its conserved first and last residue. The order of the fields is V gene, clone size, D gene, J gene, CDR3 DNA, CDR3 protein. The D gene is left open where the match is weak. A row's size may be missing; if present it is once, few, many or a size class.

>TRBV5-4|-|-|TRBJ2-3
TGTGCCAGCAGCCCCGGGGATTCAGATACGCAGTATTTT
CASSPGDSDTQYF
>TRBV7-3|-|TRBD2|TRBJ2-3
TGTGCCAGCAGCTTATCGCGGGGGAGCACAGATACGCAGTATTTT
CASSLSRGSTDTQYF
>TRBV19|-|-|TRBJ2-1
TGTGCCAGCACACAGGGCATCCCCTACAATGAGCAGTTCTTC
CASTQGIPYNEQFF
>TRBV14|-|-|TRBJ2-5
TGTGCCAGCAGCCAGGGGGAACCCGCGGAGACCCAGTACTTC
CASSQGEPAETQYF
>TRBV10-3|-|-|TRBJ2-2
TGTGCCATCAGTGAGTCGGGGTACGCGAACACCGGGGAGCTGTTTTTT
CAISESGYANTGELFF
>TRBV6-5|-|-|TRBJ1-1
TGTGCCAGCGGAGGGACCGCACCTCGGGCTGAAGCTTTCTTT
CASGGTAPRAEAFF
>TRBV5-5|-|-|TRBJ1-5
TGTGCCAGCAGCTTGGCCCAGGCAGGTAGCAATCAGCCCCAGCATTTT
CASSLAQAGSNQPQHF
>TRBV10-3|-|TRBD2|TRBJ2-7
TGTGCCATCAGTGCAAGCGGGGGAGGCGAGCAGTACTTC
CAISASGGGEQYF
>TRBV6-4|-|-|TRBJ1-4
TGTGCCAGCAGTGAGGGGGCCCAACCACTCAAACTGTTTTTT
CASSEGAQPLKLFF
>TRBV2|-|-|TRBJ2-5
TGTGCCAGCAGTGAATTAAAGGGGCGAAGCCAAGAGACCCAGTACTTC
CASSELKGRSQETQYF
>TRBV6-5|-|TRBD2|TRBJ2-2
TGTGCCAGCAGCCAAGCGGGAGGCCTCACCGGGGAGCTGTTTTTT
CASSQAGGLTGELFF
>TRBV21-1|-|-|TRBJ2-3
TGTGCCAGCAGCACGAGAGATACGCAGTATTTT
CASSTRDTQYF
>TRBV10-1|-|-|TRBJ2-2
TGCGCCAGCAGTGAGTCTCAGATCACCGGGGAGCTGTTTTTT
CASSESQITGELFF
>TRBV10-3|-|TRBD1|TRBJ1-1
TGTGCCATCAGTGAGGGGGACAGGGGGCCGAACACTGAAGCTTTCTTT
CAISEGDRGPNTEAFF
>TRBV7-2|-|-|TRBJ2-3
TGTGCCAGCAGCTTAGCTGGGACAACCTCAGATACGCAGTATTTT
CASSLAGTTSDTQYF
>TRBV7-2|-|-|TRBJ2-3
TGTGCCAGCAGCTTAAGCACCAGTTCGGATACGCAGTATTTT
CASSLSTSSDTQYF
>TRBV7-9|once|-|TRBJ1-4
TGTGCCAGCAGGCGTTCCGGGGGCACTAATGAAAAACTGTTTTTT
CASRRSGGTNEKLFF
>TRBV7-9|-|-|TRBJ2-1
TGTGCCAGCAGCTTCGGAAACTCCTACAATGAGCAGTTCTTC
CASSFGNSYNEQFF
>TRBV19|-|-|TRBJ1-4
TGTGCCAGTAGCGGCCGAGGGGTCTATGAAAAACTGTTTTTT
CASSGRGVYEKLFF
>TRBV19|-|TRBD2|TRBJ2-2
TGTGCCAGTAGTAGACTAGCTAGGAACACCGGGGAGCTGTTTTTT
CASSRLARNTGELFF
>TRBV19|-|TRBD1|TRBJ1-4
TGTGCCAGTAGTCACGACAGGGCTACTAATGAAAAACTGTTTTTT
CASSHDRATNEKLFF
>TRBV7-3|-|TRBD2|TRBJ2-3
TGTGCCAGCAGCGGCGGACTAGAGACTGATACGCAGTATTTT
CASSGGLETDTQYF
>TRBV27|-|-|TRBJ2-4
TGTGCCAGCAGTTCGATGGGGGGGGGCGCGTCCAAAAACATTCAGTACTTC
CASSSMGGGASKNIQYF
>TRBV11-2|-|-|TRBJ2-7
TGTGCCAGCAGCTTCAGTGGGTACGAGCAGTACTTC
CASSFSGYEQYF
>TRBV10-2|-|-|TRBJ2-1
TGCGCCAGCAGTCCGTACAATGAGCAGTTCTTC
CASSPYNEQFF
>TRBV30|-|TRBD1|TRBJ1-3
TGTGCCTGGACCCCCGGGACAGGGGGCTCTGGAAACACCATATATTTT
CAWTPGTGGSGNTIYF
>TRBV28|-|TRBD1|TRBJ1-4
TGTGCCAGCAGGCCTCCGACAGGGACTAATGAAAAACTGTTTTTT
CASRPPTGTNEKLFF
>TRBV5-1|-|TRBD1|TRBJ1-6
TGCGCCAGCAGCCCGGAAGTGGGACAGGCGACTTCACCCCTCCACTTT
CASSPEVGQATSPLHF